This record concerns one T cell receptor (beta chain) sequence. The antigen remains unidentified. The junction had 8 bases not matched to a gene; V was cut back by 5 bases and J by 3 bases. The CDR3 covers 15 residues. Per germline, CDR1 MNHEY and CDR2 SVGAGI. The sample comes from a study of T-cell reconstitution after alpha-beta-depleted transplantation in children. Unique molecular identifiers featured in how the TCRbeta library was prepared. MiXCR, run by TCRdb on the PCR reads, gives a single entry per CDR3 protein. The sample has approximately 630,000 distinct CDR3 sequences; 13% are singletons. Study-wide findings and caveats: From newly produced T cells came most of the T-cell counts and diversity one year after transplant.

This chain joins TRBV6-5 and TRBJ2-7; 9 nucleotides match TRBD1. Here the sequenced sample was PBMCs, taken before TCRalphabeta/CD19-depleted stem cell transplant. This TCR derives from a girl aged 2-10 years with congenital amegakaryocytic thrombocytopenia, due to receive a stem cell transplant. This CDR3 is CASSLSGQGVYEQYF. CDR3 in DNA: TGTGCCAGCAGTCTCTCGGGACAGGGTGTCTACGAGCAGTACTTC.